The subject of this entry is one T cell receptor (beta chain). This entry belongs to a study of CD8+ T cells in alopecia areata. V dropped 5 bases and J dropped 10 bases, with 12 bases sitting between them. The CDR3 loop spans 13 amino acids. CDR1 is SGHTA and CDR2 is FQGTGA in the germline V gene. Treatment denoted: oral pan-JAK inhibitor, 5-10 mg twice daily. Peripheral blood samples and lesional scalp punch biopsies were obtained from alopecia areata patients. Reverse transcription of extracted RNA yielded cDNA, which provided the sequencing template. Clones were read by immunoSEQ multiplex PCR, and TCRdb kept only the in-frame ones, dropping some. This sample has approximately 150,000 clones, with roughly 50% found just once.

This rearrangement joins TRBV7-3 to TRBJ1-6; D call uncertain. The sample here was CD4+ T cells sorted from blood, taken at approximately week 60, from a patient treated with tofacitinib. The TCR sequence derives from a human donor with alopecia areata. CDR3 nucleotides: TGTGCCAGCAGCCCCTCGGTCGGGTCACCCCTCCACTTT. Residues: CASSPSVGSPLHF.